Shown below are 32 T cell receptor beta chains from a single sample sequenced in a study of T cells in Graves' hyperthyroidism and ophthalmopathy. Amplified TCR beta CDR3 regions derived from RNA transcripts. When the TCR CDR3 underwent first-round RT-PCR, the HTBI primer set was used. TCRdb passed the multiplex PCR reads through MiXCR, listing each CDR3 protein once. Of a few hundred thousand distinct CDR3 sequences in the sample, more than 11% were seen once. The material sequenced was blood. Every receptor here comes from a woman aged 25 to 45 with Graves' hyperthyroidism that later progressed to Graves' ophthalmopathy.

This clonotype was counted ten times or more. The CDR3 bases are TGTGCCATCAGAGGAGGGGCGGACACTGAAGCTTTCTTT. Amino acid sequence: CAIRGGADTEAFF. The rearrangement links TRBV10-3 to TRBJ1-1, with a possible D match to TRBD1 (5 bases). Trimming stripped 6 bases from V and 3 bases from J, with 11 bases between. This CDR3 spans 13 amino acids. From germline, CDR1 is ENHRY and CDR2 SYGVKD.

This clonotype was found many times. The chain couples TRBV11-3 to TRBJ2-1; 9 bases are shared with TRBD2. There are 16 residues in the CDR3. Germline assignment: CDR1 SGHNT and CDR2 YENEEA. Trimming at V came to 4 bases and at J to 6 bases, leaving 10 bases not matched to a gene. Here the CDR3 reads CASSWSMREGCNEQFF. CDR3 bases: TGTGCCAGCAGCTGGTCTATGCGGGAGGGTTGCAATGAGCAGTTCTTC.

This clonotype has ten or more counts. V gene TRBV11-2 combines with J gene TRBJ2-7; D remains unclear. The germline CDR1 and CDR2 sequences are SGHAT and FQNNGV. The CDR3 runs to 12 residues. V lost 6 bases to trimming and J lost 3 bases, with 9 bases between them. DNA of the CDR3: TGTGCCAGCAGGAGGCAGGACTACGAGCAGTACTTC. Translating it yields CASRRQDYEQYF. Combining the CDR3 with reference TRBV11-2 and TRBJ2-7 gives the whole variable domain EAGVAQSPRYKIIEKRQSVAFWCNPISGHATLYWYQQILGQGPKLLIQFQNNGVVDDSQLPKDRFSAERLKGVDSTLKIQPAKLEDSAVYLCASRRQDYEQYFGPGTRLTVT.

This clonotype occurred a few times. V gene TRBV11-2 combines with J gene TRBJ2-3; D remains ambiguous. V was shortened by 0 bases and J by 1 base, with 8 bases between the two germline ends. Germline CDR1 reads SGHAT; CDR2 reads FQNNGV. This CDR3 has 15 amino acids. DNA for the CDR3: TGTGCCAGCAGCTTAGAAACCCGAGGCACAGATACGCAGTATTTT. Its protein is CASSLETRGTDTQYF. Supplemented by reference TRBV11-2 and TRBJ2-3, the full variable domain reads EAGVAQSPRYKIIEKRQSVAFWCNPISGHATLYWYQQILGQGPKLLIQFQNNGVVDDSQLPKDRFSAERLKGVDSTLKIQPAKLEDSAVYLCASSLETRGTDTQYFGPGTRLTVL.

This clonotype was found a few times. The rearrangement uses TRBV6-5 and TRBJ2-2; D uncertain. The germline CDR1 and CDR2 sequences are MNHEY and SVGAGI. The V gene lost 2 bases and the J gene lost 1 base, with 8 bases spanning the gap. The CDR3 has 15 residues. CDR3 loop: CASSYERKNTGELFF. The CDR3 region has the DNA TGTGCCAGCAGTTACGAGCGCAAGAACACCGGGGAGCTGTTTTTT.

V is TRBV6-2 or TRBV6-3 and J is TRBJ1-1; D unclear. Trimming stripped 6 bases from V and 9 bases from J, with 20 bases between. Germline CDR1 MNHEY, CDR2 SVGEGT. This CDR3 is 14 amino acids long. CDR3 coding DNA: TGTGCCAGCAGGACCGGGGTGGGAGTGCGTAAAGCTTTCTTT. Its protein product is CASRTGVGVRKAFF.

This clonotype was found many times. The CDR3 region has the DNA TGTGCCAGCAGGCGGGCTAGCGGGACCTACGAGCAGTACTTC. It yields the protein CASRRASGTYEQYF. V gene TRBV6-2 or TRBV6-3 combines with J gene TRBJ2-7; 9 bases map to TRBD2. V gave up 6 bases and J gave up 2 bases; unmatched junction bases: 5. Germline CDR1 and CDR2: MNHEY and SVGEGT. The CDR3 runs 14 residues.

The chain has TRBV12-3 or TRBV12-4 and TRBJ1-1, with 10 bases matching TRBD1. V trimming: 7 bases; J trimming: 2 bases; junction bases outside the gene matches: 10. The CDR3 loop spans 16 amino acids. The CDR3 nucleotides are TGTGCCAGCACCCTCGGACAGGGGGAAGGAAACACTGAAGCTTTCTTT. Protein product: CASTLGQGEGNTEAFF.

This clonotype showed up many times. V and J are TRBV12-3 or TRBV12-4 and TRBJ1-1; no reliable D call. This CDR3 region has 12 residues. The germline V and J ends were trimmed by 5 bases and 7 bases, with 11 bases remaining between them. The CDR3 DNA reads TGTGCCAGCAGTCTCGGGGAGCTTGAAGCTTTCTTT. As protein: CASSLGELEAFF.

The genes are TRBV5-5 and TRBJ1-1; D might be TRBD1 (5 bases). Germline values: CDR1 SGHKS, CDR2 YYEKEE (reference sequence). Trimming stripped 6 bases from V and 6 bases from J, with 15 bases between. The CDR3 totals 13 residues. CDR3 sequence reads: CASTPMRDAEAFF. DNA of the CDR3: TGTGCCAGCACACCTATGAGGGACGCTGAAGCTTTCTTT. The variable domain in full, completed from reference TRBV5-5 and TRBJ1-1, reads DAGVTQSPTHLIKTRGQQVTLRCSPISGHKSVSWYQQVLGQGPQFIFQYYEKEERGRGNFPDRFSARQFPNYSSELNVNALLLGDSALYLCASTPMRDAEAFFGQGTRLTVV.

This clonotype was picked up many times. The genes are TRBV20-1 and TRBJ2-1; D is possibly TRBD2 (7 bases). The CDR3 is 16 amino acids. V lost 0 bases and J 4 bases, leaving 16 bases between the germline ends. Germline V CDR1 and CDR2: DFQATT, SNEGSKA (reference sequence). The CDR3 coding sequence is TGCAGTGCTAGAGATAGGGGGGGCGTAGCATACAATGAGCAGTTCTTC. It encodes CSARDRGGVAYNEQFF.

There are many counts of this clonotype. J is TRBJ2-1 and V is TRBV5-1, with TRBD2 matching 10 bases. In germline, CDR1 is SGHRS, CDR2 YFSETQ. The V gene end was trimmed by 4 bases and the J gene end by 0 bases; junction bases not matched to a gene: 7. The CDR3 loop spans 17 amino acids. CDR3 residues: CASSLRTSGSSYNEQFF. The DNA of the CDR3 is TGCGCCAGCAGCCTAAGGACTAGCGGTAGCTCCTACAATGAGCAGTTCTTC. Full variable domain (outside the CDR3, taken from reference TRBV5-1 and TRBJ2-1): KAGVTQTPRYLIKTRGQQVTLSCSPISGHRSVSWYQQTPGQGLQFLFEYFSETQRNKGNFPGRFSGRQFSNSRSEMNVSTLELGDSALYLCASSLRTSGSSYNEQFFGPGTRLTVL.

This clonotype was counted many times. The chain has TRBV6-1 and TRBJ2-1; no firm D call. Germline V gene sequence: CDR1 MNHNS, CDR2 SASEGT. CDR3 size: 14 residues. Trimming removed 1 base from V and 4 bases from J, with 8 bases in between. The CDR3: CASSEDGLYNEQFF. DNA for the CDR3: TGTGCCAGCAGTGAAGATGGTCTGTACAATGAGCAGTTCTTC.

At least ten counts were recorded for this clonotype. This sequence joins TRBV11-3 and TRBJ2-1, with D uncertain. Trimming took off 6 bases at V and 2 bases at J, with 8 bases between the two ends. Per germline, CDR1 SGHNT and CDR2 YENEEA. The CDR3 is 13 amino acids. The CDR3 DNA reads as TGTGCCAGCAGTCCAGAGGCCTACAATGAGCAGTTCTTC. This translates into CASSPEAYNEQFF.

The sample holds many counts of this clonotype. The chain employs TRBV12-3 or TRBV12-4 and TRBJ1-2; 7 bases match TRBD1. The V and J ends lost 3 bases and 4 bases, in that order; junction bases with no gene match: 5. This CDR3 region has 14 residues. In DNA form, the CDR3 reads TGTGCCAGCAGTTTCACAGGGGAACCCTATGGCTACACCTTC. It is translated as CASSFTGEPYGYTF.

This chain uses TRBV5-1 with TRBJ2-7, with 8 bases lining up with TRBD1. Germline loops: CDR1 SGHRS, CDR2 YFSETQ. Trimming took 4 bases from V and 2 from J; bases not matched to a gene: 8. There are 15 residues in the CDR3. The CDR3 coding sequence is TGCGCCAGCAGCCCCCTAGGACAGGGCACCTACGAGCAGTACTTC. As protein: CASSPLGQGTYEQYF.

CDR3 sequence (DNA): TGTGCCAGCAGCGCCCACGGGGGGCCAAACGAGCAGTACTTC. Translated, it gives CASSAHGGPNEQYF. The rearrangement links TRBV7-9 to TRBJ2-7; D may be TRBD2 (7 bases). Trimming removed 5 bases from V and 5 bases from J, with 16 bases in between. Germline CDR1 reads SEHNR; CDR2 reads FQNEAQ (reference sequence). This CDR3 has 14 residues.

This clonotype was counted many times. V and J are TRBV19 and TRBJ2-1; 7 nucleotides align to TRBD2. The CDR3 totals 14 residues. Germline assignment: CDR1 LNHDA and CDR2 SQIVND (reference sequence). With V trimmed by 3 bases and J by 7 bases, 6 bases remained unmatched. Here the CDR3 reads CASSIRTSRNEQFF. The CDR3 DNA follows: TGTGCCAGTAGTATTAGGACTAGTAGGAATGAGCAGTTCTTC.

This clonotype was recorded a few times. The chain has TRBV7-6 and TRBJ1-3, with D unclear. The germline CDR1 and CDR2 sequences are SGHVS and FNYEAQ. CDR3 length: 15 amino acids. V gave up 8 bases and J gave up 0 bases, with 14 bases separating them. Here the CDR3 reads CASGEQPSSGNTIYF. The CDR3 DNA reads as TGTGCCAGCGGGGAACAGCCGAGCTCTGGAAACACCATATATTTT.

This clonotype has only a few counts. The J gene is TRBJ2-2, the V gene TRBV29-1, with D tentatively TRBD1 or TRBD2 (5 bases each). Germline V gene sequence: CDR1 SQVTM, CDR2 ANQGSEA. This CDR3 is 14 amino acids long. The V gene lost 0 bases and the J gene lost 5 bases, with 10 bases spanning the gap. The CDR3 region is CSVEEVWGTGELFF. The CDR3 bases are TGCAGCGTTGAAGAAGTCTGGGGGACCGGGGAGCTGTTTTTT.

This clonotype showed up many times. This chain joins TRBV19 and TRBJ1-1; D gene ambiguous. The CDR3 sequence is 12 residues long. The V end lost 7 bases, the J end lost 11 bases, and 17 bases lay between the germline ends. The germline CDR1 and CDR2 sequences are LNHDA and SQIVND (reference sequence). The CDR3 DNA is TGTGCCAGTACAACGGACTTGAAGTTGGCTTTCTTT. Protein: CASTTDLKLAFF.

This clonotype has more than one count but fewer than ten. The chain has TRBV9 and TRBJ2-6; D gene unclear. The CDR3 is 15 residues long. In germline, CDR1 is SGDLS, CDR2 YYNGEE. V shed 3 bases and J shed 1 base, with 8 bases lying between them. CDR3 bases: TGTGCCAGCAGCGAAGGGCATTCTGGGGCCAACGTCCTGACTTTC. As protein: CASSEGHSGANVLTF. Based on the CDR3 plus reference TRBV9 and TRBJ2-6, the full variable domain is DSGVTQTPKHLITATGQRVTLRCSPRSGDLSVYWYQQSLDQGLQFLIQYYNGEERAKGNILERFSAQQFPDLHSELNLSSLELGDSALYFCASSEGHSGANVLTFGAGSRLTVL.

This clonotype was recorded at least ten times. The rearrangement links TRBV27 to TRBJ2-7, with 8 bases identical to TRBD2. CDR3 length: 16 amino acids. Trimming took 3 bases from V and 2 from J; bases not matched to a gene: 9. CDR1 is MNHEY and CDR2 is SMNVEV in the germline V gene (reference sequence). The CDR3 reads CASSFGSGGTTYEQYF. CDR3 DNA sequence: TGTGCCAGCAGTTTTGGGTCGGGGGGGACTACCTACGAGCAGTACTTC.

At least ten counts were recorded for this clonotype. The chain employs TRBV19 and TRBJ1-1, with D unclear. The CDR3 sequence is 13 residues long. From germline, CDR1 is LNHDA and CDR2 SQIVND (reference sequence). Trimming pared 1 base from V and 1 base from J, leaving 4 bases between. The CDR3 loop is CASSIAANTEAFF. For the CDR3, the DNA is TGTGCCAGTAGTATAGCCGCGAACACTGAAGCTTTCTTT.

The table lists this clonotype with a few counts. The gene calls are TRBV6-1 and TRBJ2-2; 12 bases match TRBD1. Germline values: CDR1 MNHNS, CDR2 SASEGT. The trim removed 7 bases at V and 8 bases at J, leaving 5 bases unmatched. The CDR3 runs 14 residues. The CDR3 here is CASTPGQGAGELFF. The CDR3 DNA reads TGTGCCAGCACCCCGGGACAGGGGGCTGGGGAGCTGTTTTTT.

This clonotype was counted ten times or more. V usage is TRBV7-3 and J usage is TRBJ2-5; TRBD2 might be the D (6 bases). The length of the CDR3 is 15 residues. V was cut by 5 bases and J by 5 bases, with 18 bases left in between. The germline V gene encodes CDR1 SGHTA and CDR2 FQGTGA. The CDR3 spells CASSPSPGEGETQYF. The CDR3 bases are TGTGCCAGCAGCCCCTCCCCGGGAGAAGGGGAGACCCAGTACTTC.

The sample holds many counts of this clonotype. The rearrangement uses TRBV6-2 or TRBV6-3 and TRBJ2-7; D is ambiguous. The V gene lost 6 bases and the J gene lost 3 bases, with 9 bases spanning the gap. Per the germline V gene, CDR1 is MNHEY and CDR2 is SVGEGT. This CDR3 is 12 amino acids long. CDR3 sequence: CASRRRSYEQYF. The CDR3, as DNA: TGTGCCAGCAGACGACGGAGCTACGAGCAGTACTTC.

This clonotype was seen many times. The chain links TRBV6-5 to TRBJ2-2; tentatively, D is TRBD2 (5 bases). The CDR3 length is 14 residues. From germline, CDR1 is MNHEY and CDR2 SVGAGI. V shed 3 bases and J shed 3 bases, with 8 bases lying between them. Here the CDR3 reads CASSYSRDTGELFF. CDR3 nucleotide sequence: TGTGCCAGCAGTTATTCGAGGGACACCGGGGAGCTGTTTTTT.

The CDR3 loop is CSAGYQAYNEQFF. CDR3 DNA: TGCAGTGCAGGGTACCAGGCCTACAATGAGCAGTTCTTC. The rearrangement uses TRBV20-1 and TRBJ2-1; no firm D call. The CDR3 consists of 13 residues. Deletions cut 6 bases from V and 2 bases from J, with 11 bases between. Germline loops: CDR1 DFQATT, CDR2 SNEGSKA (reference sequence).

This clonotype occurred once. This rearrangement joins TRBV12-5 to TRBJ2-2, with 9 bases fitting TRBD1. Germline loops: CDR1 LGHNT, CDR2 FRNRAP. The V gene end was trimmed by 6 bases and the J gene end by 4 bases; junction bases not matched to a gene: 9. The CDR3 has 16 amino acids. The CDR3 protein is CASGPSGTGITGELFF. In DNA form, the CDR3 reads TGTGCTAGTGGCCCATCCGGGACAGGGATCACCGGGGAGCTGTTTTTT.

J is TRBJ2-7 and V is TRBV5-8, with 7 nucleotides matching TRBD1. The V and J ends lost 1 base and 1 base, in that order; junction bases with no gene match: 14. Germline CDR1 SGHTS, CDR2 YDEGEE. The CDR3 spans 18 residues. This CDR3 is CASSLQGDHFYGSYEQYF. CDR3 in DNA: TGTGCCAGCAGCTTGCAGGGGGATCATTTCTACGGGTCCTACGAGCAGTACTTC.

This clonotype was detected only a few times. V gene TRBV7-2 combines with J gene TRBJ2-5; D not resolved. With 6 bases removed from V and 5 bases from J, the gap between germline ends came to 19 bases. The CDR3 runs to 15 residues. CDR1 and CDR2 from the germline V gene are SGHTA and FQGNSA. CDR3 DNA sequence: TGTGCCAGCAGTTTGGCCTCACACGCCTGGGAGACCCAGTACTTC. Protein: CASSLASHAWETQYF.